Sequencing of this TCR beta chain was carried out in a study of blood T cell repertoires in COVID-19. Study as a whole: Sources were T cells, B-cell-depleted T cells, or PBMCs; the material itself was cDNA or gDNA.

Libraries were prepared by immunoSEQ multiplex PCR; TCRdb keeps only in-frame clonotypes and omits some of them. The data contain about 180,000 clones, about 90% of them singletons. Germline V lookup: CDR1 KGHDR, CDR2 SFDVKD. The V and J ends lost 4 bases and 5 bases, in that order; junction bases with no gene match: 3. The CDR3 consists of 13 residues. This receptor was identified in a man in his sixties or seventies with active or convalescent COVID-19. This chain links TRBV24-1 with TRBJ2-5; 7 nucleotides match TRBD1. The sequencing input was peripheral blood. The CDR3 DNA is TGTGCCACCAGTGACCCGACAGGGGAGACCCAGTACTTC. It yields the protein CATSDPTGETQYF.